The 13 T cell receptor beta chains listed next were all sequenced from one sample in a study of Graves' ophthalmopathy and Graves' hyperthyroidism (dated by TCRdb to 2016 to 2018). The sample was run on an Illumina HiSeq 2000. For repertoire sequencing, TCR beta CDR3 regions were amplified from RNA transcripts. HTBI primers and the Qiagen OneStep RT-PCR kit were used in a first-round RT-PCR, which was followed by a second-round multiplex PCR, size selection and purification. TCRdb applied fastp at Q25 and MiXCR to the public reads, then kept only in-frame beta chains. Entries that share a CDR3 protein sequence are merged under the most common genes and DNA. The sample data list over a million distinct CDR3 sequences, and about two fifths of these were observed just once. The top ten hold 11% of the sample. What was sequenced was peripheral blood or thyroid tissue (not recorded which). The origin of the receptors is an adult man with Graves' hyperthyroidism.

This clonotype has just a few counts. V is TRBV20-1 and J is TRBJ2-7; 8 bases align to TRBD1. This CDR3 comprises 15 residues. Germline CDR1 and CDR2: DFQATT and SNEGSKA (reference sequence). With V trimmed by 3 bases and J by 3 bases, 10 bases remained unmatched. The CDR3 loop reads CSARGGTGYGYEQYF. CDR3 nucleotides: TGCAGTGCTAGGGGCGGGACAGGCTATGGCTACGAGCAGTACTTC.

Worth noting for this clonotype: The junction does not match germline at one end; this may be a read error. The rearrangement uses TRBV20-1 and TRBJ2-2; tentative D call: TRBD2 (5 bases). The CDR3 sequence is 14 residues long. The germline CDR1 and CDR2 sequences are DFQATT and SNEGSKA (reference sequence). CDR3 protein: CSARSGVYTGELFF. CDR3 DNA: TGCAGTGCTAGAAGCGGCGTATACACTGGGGAGCTGTTTTTT.

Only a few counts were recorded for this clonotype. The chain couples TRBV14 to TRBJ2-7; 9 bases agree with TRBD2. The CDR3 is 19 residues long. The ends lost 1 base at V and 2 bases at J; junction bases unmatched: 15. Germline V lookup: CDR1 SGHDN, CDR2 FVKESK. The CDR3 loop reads CASSQAAILGLAGTYEQYF. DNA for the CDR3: TGTGCCAGCAGCCAAGCAGCGATCTTGGGGCTAGCGGGAACCTACGAGCAGTACTTC.

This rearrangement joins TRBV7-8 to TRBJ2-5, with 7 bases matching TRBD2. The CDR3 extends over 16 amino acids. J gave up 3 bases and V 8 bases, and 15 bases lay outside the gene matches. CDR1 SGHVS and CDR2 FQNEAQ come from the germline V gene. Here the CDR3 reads CASSPRDSSGEETQYF. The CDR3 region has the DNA TGTGCCAGCTCACCAAGGGATTCGAGCGGGGAAGAGACCCAGTACTTC. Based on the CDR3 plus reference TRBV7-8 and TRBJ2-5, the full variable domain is GAGVSQSPRYKVAKRGQDVALRCDPISGHVSLFWYQQALGQGPEFLTYFQNEAQLDKSGLPSDRFFAERPEGSVSTLKIQRTQQEDSAVYLCASSPRDSSGEETQYFGPGTRLLVL.

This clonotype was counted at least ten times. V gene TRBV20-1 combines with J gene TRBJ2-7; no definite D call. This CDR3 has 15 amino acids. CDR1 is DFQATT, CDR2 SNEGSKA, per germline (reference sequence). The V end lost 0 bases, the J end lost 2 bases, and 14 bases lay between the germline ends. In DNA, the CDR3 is TGCAGTGCTAGAGATGTGGCAAAACCTACCTACGAGCAGTACTTC. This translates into CSARDVAKPTYEQYF.

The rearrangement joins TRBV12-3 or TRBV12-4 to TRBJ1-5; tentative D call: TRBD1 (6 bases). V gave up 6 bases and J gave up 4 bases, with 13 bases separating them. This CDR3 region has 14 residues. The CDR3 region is CASSRGQKNQPQHF. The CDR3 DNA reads TGTGCCAGCAGCCGAGGACAGAAGAATCAGCCCCAGCATTTT.

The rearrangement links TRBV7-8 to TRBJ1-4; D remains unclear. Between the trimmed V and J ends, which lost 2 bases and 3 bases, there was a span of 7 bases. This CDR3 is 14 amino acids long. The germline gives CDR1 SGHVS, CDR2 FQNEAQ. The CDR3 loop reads CASSLLDANEKLFF. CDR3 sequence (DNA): TGTGCCAGCAGCTTATTGGACGCTAATGAAAAACTGTTTTTT.

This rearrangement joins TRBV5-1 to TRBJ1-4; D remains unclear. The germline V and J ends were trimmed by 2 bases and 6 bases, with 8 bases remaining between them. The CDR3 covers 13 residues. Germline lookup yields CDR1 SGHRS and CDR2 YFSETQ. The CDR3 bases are TGCGCCAGCAGCTTTACGGCAGATGAAAAACTGTTTTTT. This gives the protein CASSFTADEKLFF.

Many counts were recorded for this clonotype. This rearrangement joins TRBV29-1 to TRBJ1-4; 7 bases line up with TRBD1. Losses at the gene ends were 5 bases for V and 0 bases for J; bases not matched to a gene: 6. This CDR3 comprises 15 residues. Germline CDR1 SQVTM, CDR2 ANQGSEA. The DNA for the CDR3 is TGCAGCGTTACCGGGACAGATGCAACTAATGAAAAACTGTTTTTT. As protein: CSVTGTDATNEKLFF. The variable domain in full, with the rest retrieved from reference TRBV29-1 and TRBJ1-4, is SAVISQKPSRDICQRGTSLTIQCQVDSQVTMMFWYRQQPGQSLTLIATANQGSEATYESGFVIDKFPISRPNLTFSTLTVSNMSPEDSSIYLCSVTGTDATNEKLFFGSGTQLSVL.

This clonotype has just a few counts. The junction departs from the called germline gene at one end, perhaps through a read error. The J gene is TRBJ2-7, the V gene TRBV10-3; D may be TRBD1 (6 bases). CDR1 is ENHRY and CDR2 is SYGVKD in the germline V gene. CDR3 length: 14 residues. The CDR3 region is CASSPFTGSDEQYF. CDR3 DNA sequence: TGTGCCAGCAGTCCCTTCACAGGGAGCGACGAGCAGTACTTC.

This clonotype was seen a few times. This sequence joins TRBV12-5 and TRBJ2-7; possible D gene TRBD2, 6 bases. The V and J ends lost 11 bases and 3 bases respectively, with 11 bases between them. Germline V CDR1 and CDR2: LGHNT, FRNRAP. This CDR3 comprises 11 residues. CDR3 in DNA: TGTGCTTCAACTAGCCTCTACGAGCAGTACTTC. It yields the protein CASTSLYEQYF.

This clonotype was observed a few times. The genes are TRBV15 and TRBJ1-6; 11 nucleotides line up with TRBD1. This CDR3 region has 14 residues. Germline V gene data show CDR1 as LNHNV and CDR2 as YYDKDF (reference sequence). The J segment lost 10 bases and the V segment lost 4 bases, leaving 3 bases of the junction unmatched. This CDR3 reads CATSTGTGGSPLHF. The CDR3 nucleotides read TGTGCCACCAGCACCGGGACAGGGGGATCACCCCTCCACTTT. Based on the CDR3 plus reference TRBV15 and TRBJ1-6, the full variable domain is DAMVIQNPRYQVTQFGKPVTLSCSQTLNHNVMYWYQQKSSQAPKLLFHYYDKDFNNEADTPDNFQSRRPNTSFCFLDIRSPGLGDTAMYLCATSTGTGGSPLHFGNGTRLTVT.

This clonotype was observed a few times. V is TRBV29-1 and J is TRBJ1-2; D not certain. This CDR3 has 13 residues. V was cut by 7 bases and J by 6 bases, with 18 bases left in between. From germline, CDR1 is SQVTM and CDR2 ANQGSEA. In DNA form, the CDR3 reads TGCAGCGGACGTGTTGGTCGAAGGGATGGCTACACCTTC. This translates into CSGRVGRRDGYTF.